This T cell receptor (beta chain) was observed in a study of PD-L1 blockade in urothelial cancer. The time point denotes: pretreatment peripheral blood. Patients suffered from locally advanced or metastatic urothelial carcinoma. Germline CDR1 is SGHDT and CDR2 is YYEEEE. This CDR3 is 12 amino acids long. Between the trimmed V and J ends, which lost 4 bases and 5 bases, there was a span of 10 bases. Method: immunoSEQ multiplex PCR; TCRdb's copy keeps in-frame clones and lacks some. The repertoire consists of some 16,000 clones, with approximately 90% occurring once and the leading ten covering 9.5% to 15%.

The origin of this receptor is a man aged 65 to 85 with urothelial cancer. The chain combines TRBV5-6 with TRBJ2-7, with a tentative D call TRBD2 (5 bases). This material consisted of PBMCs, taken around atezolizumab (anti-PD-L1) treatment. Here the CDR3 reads CASSQGLDEQYF. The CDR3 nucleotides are TGTGCCAGCAGCCAAGGACTGGACGAGCAGTACTTC.